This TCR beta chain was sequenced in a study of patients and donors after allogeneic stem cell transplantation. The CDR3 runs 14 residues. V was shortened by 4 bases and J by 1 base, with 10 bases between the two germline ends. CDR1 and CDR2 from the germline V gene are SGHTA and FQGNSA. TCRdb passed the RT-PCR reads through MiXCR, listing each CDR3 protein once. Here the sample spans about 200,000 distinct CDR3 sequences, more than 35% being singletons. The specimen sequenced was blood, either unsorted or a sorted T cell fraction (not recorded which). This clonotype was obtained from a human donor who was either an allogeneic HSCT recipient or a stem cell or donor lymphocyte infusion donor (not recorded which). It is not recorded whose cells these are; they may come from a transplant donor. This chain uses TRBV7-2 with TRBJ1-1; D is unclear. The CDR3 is CASSSRRPNTEAFF. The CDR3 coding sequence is TGTGCCAGCAGCTCCAGAAGGCCGAACACTGAAGCTTTCTTT.